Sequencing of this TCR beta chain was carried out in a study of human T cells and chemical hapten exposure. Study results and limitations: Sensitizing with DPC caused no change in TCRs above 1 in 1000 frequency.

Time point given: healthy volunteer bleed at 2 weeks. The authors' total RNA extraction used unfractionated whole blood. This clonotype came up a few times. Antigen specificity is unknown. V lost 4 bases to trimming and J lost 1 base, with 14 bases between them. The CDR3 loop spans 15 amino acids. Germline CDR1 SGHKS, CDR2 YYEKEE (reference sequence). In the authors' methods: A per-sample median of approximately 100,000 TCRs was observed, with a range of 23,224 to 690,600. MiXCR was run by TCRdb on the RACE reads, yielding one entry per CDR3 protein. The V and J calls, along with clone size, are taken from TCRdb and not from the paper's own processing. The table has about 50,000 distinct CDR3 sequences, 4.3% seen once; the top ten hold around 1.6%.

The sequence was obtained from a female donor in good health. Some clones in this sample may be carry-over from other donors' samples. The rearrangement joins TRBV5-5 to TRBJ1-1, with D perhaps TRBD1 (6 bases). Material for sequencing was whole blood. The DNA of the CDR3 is TGTGCCAGCAGCCCAAGAGACAGGACGAACACTGAAGCTTTCTTT. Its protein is CASSPRDRTNTEAFF.